These T cell receptor beta chains were read from a single sample in a study of Graves' ophthalmopathy and Graves' hyperthyroidism. TCRdb fed the multiplex PCR reads into MiXCR, producing one record per CDR3 protein. The data show 600,000 to 950,000 distinct CDR3 sequences, with approximately 40% seen just once and 35% to 55% held by the top ten. Specimen: peripheral blood. These receptors were taken from an adult man with Graves' ophthalmopathy. Each CDR3 is given with its conserved first and last residue. The D gene is left open where the match is weak. Not all rows give a size; the values are once, few, many and, for expanded clones, a class.

cdr3_nt cdr3_aa clone_size d_call j_call v_call cdr3_length
TGTGCCACCAGCTGGGACAGGGGCCCCTACGAGCAGTACTTC CATSWDRGPYEQYF NA TRBD1 TRBJ2-7 TRBV15 14
TGTGCCAGCAGTTACGTAACAGGGACAGGGGGTGATCAGCCCCAGCATTTT CASSYVTGTGGDQPQHF NA TRBD1 TRBJ1-5 TRBV10-3 17
TGTGCCAGCAGTTTATCCTATGTACAGGGGGTCTCCACCTTC CASSLSYVQGVSTF NA TRBD1 TRBJ1-2 TRBV12-3/TRBV12-4 14
TGCAGTGCTAGAGTCAGTGCAGGCTATGGCTACACCTTC CSARVSAGYGYTF many NA TRBJ1-2 TRBV20-1 13
TGTGCCAGCAGTGACCTAAGACAGGGACCGAACCGCTATGGCTACACCTTC CASSDLRQGPNRYGYTF few TRBD1 TRBJ1-2 TRBV2 17
TGTGCCAGCAGCCCAACTAGCGGGGGAACGGGGGGGCAGTACTTC CASSPTSGGTGGQYF NA TRBD2 TRBJ2-7 TRBV9 15
TGTGCCAGCAGCGTAGGGGGGACAGGGGCCAACGAGCAGTACTTC CASSVGGTGANEQYF few TRBD1 TRBJ2-7 TRBV9 15
TGTGCCAGTAGTATTCAAGGAGCCCGGATCTCTGGAAACACCATATATTTT CASSIQGARISGNTIYF NA NA TRBJ1-3 TRBV19 17
TGTGCCAGCAGTGTAGAGACAGGGACGAACACTGAAGCTTTCTTT CASSVETGTNTEAFF NA TRBD1 TRBJ1-1 TRBV10-3 15
TGCAGTGCTACGTCCCCTAAGGGGGCATCTGGCCACACCTTC CSATSPKGASGHTF NA TRBD1 TRBJ1-2 TRBV20-1 14
TGTGCCAGCAGCTTAGAAAGTGCAAGCTCCTATAATTCACCCCTCCACTTT CASSLESASSYNSPLHF few NA TRBJ1-6 TRBV7-9 17
TGTGCCAGCAGCAAGAGTACTGAAGCTTTCTTT CASSKSTEAFF few NA TRBJ1-1 TRBV2 11
TGTGCCAGCTCACTGGGCCAAATTAGTTTTGGCTACACCTTC CASSLGQISFGYTF NA NA TRBJ1-2 TRBV11-1 14
TGTGCCAGCAGCTTAGATGCCCGGGGCAGGGCTTTCTCCTACGAGCAGTACTTC CASSLDARGRAFSYEQYF NA NA TRBJ2-7 TRBV11-2 18
TGTGCCAGTAGTAGACCGGGACAGGGAGGTACCGGGGAGCTGTTTTTT CASSRPGQGGTGELFF NA TRBD1 TRBJ2-2 TRBV19 16
TGTGCCAGCAGTGACCGGGACAGGGGGTTGGGGGGCTACACCTTC CASSDRDRGLGGYTF many TRBD1 TRBJ1-2 TRBV2 15
TGTGCCAGCTCGCGAGGCGGGGGGCTAGACGAGCAGTACTTC CASSRGGGLDEQYF many TRBD2 TRBJ2-7 TRBV7-8 14
TGTGCCAGCAGCCAAGATCCAGGGCCGGTGGCTGAAGCTTTCTTT CASSQDPGPVAEAFF few NA TRBJ1-1 TRBV5-4 15
TGTGCCATCAGGGACGCATCCTCGGCACCCCTCCACTTT CAIRDASSAPLHF once NA TRBJ1-6 TRBV10-3 13
TGTGCCACCAGCAGCCCTCAAGGGGGGAACTATGGCTACACCTTC CATSSPQGGNYGYTF NA NA TRBJ1-2 TRBV15 15
TGCAGCGGGGGAGGGATGAACACTGAAGCTGGGGACGAAAAACTGTTTTTT CSGGGMNTEAGDEKLFF NA NA TRBJ1-4 TRBV29-1 17
TGTGCCAGCACCGCGGACAGGCAAGAGACCCAGTACTTC CASTADRQETQYF NA TRBD1 TRBJ2-5 TRBV5-6 13
TGTGCCAGCAGCTTATCTCAGGGTGGAGCTGGAAGTGCTTTCTTT CASSLSQGGAGSAFF NA NA TRBJ1-1 TRBV7-2 15
TGTGCCAGCTCACCCGGACTAGCGGGAGTCAAGTACGAGCAGTACTTC CASSPGLAGVKYEQYF few TRBD2 TRBJ2-7 TRBV6-6 16
TGCAGTGCTAGGGGGACGGAAGCTAACTATGGCTACACCTTC CSARGTEANYGYTF NA NA TRBJ1-2 TRBV20-1 14
TGTGCCACCAGCAGGACCAGGGGGCAGTACTTC CATSRTRGQYF NA NA TRBJ2-7 TRBV15 11
TGCAGTGCTAGGACTAGCGTTTACGAGCAGTACTTC CSARTSVYEQYF few TRBD2 TRBJ2-7 TRBV20-1 12
TGTGCCAGTACCGGGACAGGGGTATACGGGGCCAACGTCCTGACTTTC CASTGTGVYGANVLTF few TRBD1 TRBJ2-6 TRBV9 16
TGTGCCAGCAGTGCTAGAGAGGCTAGCGGGAGCCACGAGCAGTACTTC CASSAREASGSHEQYF once TRBD2 TRBJ2-7 TRBV25-1 16
TGTGCCAGCAGCTTACAGGGGCATCATCGCCACACTGAAGCTTTCTTT CASSLQGHHRHTEAFF NA NA TRBJ1-1 TRBV7-3 16
TGTGCCAGCACCCCGGGCCTAGCGGGAGGGGAGACCCAGTACTTC CASTPGLAGGETQYF many TRBD2 TRBJ2-5 TRBV7-9 15
TGTGCCAGCAGTAACTGGACAGAGGGGTATGGCTACACCTTC CASSNWTEGYGYTF NA NA TRBJ1-2 TRBV12-3/TRBV12-4 14
TGCAGTGACTCGGACAGGGGCAATCAGCCCCAGCATTTT CSDSDRGNQPQHF many TRBD1 TRBJ1-5 TRBV20-1 13
TGTGCCAGCAGCTTAGACGGGGGGTCTCAATCACCCCTCCACTTT CASSLDGGSQSPLHF NA NA TRBJ1-6 TRBV2 15
TGTGCCAGCAGCCTTGCGGGGACAGGGCATGAAAAACTGTTTTTT CASSLAGTGHEKLFF NA TRBD1 TRBJ1-4 TRBV5-8 15